The source of this T cell receptor (beta chain) is a study of blood T cell repertoires in COVID-19. There are 14 residues in the CDR3. The V end was cut by 0 bases, the J end by 16 bases, with 20 bases between. The germline V gene has CDR1 SGHRS and CDR2 YFSETQ. Repertoires were generated with immunoSEQ multiplex PCR, while TCRdb's copy carries only in-frame clones and drops some. The sample holds 200,000 to 250,000 clones, roughly 86% seen once. This clone was observed a handful of times. Specimen: peripheral blood. The clonotype comes from a woman aged 55-69 years who had recovered from COVID-19. V is TRBV5-1 and J is TRBJ2-1; D ambiguous. The CDR3 loop is CASSLELSRYTGFF. CDR3 coding DNA: TGCGCCAGCAGCTTGGAACTCAGCCGGTATACGGGTTTCTTC.